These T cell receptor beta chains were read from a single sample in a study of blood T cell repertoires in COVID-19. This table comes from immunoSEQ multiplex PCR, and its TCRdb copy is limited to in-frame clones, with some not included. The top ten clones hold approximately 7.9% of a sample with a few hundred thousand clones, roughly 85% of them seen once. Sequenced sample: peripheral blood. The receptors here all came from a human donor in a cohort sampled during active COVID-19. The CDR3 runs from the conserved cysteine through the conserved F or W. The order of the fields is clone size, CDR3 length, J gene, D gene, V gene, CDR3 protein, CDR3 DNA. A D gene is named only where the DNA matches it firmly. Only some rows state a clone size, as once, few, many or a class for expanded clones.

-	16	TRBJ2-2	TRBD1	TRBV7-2	CASSGTGGMDTGELFF	TGTGCCAGCAGCGGGACAGGGGGAATGGACACCGGGGAGCTGTTTTTT
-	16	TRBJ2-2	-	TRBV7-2	CASSLSPGSGAGELFF	TGTGCCAGCAGCTTATCCCCAGGGTCCGGCGCCGGGGAGCTGTTTTTT
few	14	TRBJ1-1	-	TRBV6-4	CASSDSSRGTEAFF	TGTGCCAGCAGTGACTCGAGTCGGGGAACTGAAGCTTTCTTT
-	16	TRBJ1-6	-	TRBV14	CASSTLTGNMESPLHF	TGTGCCAGCAGCACCTTGACAGGCAATATGGAATCACCCCTCCACTTT
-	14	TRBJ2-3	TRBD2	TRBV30	CAWSPSGGPYTQYF	TGTGCCTGGAGTCCCTCGGGGGGGCCTTATACGCAGTATTTT
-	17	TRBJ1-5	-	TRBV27	CASSLFGITVGVQPQHF	TGTGCCAGCAGTTTATTTGGCATTACGGTAGGAGTTCAGCCCCAGCATTTT
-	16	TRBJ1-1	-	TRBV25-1	CASSEYGTGLNTEAFF	TGTGCCAGCAGTGAATATGGTACGGGGTTGAACACTGAAGCTTTCTTT
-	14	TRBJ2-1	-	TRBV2	CASSEWTQYNEQFF	TGTGCCAGCAGTGAGTGGACACAGTACAATGAGCAGTTCTTC
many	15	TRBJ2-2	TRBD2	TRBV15	CATRPSGPNTGELFF	TGTGCCACCAGACCTAGCGGGCCGAACACCGGGGAGCTGTTTTTT
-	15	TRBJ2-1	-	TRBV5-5	CASSPDTLINNEQFF	TGTGCCAGCAGCCCGGACACTCTAATTAACAATGAGCAGTTCTTC
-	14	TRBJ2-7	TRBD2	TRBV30	CAWSVGGGGHEQYF	TGTGCCTGGAGTGTGGGGGGGGGAGGTCACGAGCAGTACTTC
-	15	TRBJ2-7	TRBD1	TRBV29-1	CSVGLTGTFSYEQYF	TGCAGCGTGGGTTTGACAGGGACCTTTTCCTACGAGCAGTACTTC
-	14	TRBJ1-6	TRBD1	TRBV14	CASSRDRDNSPLHF	TGTGCCAGCAGCCGGGACAGGGATAATTCACCCCTCCACTTT
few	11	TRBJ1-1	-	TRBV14	CASSQGNEAFF	TGTGCCAGCAGCCAAGGTAATGAAGCTTTCTTT